Presented here are 2 T cell receptor beta chains from one specimen sequenced in a study of CD8 T cells in ankylosing spondylitis. General study findings and limits: What seemed typical of ankylosing spondylitis blood was a TCR beta motif built from fewer than ten highly homologous variants.

The antigens these receptors bind are not known. TCRdb itself ran the 5' RACE reads through MiXCR, one entry per CDR3 protein. Of more than 400,000 distinct CDR3 sequences listed, approximately 5.3% are singletons. The sample was blood, either unsorted or a sorted T cell fraction (not recorded which). These TCRs come from a male donor with ankylosing spondylitis.

This clonotype was found a few times. The rearrangement links TRBV11-2 to TRBJ2-7, with 9 bases lining up with TRBD1. The V gene's germline CDR1 is SGHAT and CDR2 FQNNGV. The CDR3 extends over 18 amino acids. Trimming at V came to 2 bases and at J to 1 base, leaving 12 bases not matched to a gene. This CDR3 is CASSLNIVGGTGSYEQYF. In DNA, the CDR3 is TGTGCCAGCAGCTTAAACATTGTTGGTGGGACAGGGTCCTACGAGCAGTACTTC.

This clonotype was recorded at least ten times. The gene calls are TRBV29-1 and TRBJ2-5, with 13 bases matching TRBD2. The germline gives CDR1 SQVTM, CDR2 ANQGSEA. V gave up 5 bases and J gave up 2 bases; unmatched junction bases: 2. CDR3 length: 14 residues. CDR3 amino acids: CSVWTSGRQETQYF. The CDR3, as DNA: TGCAGCGTTTGGACTAGCGGGAGACAAGAGACCCAGTACTTC. The complete variable domain, with remaining parts taken from reference TRBV29-1 and TRBJ2-5, reads SAVISQKPSRDICQRGTSLTIQCQVDSQVTMMFWYRQQPGQSLTLIATANQGSEATYESGFVIDKFPISRPNLTFSTLTVSNMSPEDSSIYLCSVWTSGRQETQYFGPGTRLLVL.